This paragraph covers one TCR beta chain sequence. V lost 3 bases to trimming and J lost 6 bases, with 18 bases between them. Germline lookup yields CDR1 GTSNPN and CDR2 SVGIG (reference sequence). The CDR3 loop spans 14 amino acids. The data originate from a study of OX40 agonist ivuxolimab in advanced cancers. Measured with immunoSEQ multiplex PCR; TCRdb has only the in-frame clones, and not every one. The data hold 20,000 to 25,000 clones, with nearly 80% observed a single time. This sequence joins TRBV30 and TRBJ2-7; D may be TRBD1 (7 bases). This receptor was taken from an adult with an advanced solid tumor such as melanoma, head and neck, liver or kidney cancer. This specimen consisted of CD4+ or CD8+ T cells sorted from blood, obtained in a trial of the OX40 agonist ivuxolimab. The CDR3 region is CAWSQRGQGGEQYF. CDR3 nucleotides: TGTGCCTGGAGCCAAAGGGGGCAGGGAGGCGAGCAGTACTTC.